Listed below are T cell receptor beta chains from one sample, sequenced in a study of blood T cell repertoires in COVID-19. Profiled with immunoSEQ multiplex PCR; TCRdb holds only in-frame clones, not every one. The sample carries 90,000 to 120,000 clones, over 85% recorded once. Sequencing was carried out using peripheral blood. The source is an older man with acute or convalescent COVID-19. Both conserved end residues are part of each CDR3. D genes are given only for firm matches. Only part of the rows carry a size: once, few, many, or a class if the clone is expanded.

j_call | v_call | d_call | clone_size | cdr3_nt | cdr3_aa
TRBJ1-1 | TRBV3-1/TRBV3-2 | NA | NA | TGTGCCAGCAGCCAAGCTGTACAGGCGAACACTGAAGCTTTCTTT | CASSQAVQANTEAFF
TRBJ2-5 | TRBV5-1 | TRBD2 | NA | TGCGCCAGCAGCTCCTGGACTAGCGGGAGTGAGACCCAGTACTTC | CASSSWTSGSETQYF
TRBJ2-7 | TRBV18 | NA | NA | TGTGCCAGCTCACCAGGGAGTGATAGCTCCTACGAGCAGTACTTC | CASSPGSDSSYEQYF
TRBJ2-7 | TRBV28 | NA | NA | TGTGCCAGCAGTCGTATTCTAGAGGTCGGCTACGAGCAGTACTTC | CASSRILEVGYEQYF
TRBJ2-1 | TRBV27 | TRBD2 | NA | TGTGCCAGCAGTGTTCTAGCGGGAAGCTCCTACAATGAGCAGTTCTTC | CASSVLAGSSYNEQFF
TRBJ2-5 | TRBV29-1 | TRBD1 | NA | TGCAGCGTCAGGACAGGGCTTCAAGAGACCCAGTACTTC | CSVRTGLQETQYF
TRBJ1-5 | TRBV7-8 | NA | NA | TGTGCCAGCAGCCTCCGGGACTTTAATCAGCCCCAGCATTTT | CASSLRDFNQPQHF
TRBJ1-2 | TRBV19 | TRBD1 | NA | TGTGCCAGTAGTACACATGGACAGGAGAGGTATGGCTACACCTTC | CASSTHGQERYGYTF
TRBJ1-2 | TRBV5-1 | TRBD1 | NA | TGCGCCAGCAGCCTTGGACAGGAGTATGGCTACACCTTC | CASSLGQEYGYTF
TRBJ1-4 | TRBV6-5 | NA | NA | TGTGCCAGCAGTTACTCCAGTACAACTAATGAAAAACTGTTTTTT | CASSYSSTTNEKLFF
TRBJ1-5 | TRBV30 | TRBD1 | NA | TGTGCCTGGAACCGGGACAGGGCAAGTCAGCCCCAGCATTTT | CAWNRDRASQPQHF
TRBJ1-2 | TRBV7-6 | NA | NA | TGTGCCAGCAGCTTAGGAAAGGGGCCTCCCTATGGCTACACCTTC | CASSLGKGPPYGYTF
TRBJ1-1 | TRBV7-9 | TRBD1 | NA | TGTGCCAGCAGCTCACGACAGGGAAGTACTGAAGCTTTCTTT | CASSSRQGSTEAFF
TRBJ2-2 | TRBV5-4 | NA | NA | TGTGCCAGCAGCTTGGTGGGCGCCGGGGAGCTGTTTTTT | CASSLVGAGELFF
TRBJ1-2 | TRBV18 | TRBD1 | NA | TGTGCCAGCTCGGAAGACAGGGAACGAGGCTACACCTTC | CASSEDRERGYTF
TRBJ2-3 | TRBV6-5 | TRBD1 | NA | TGTGCCAGCGGGGACAGGTGGGATACGCAGTATTTT | CASGDRWDTQYF
TRBJ2-3 | TRBV4-2 | TRBD2 | NA | TGTGCCAGCAGCCTAACCGGGACTAGCGGGGGGTTCGATAGCACAGATACGCAGTATTTT | CASSLTGTSGGFDSTDTQYF
TRBJ1-2 | TRBV4-1 | NA | NA | TGCGCCAGCAGCCAGCAAACAGGGTACACTGGCTACACCTTC | CASSQQTGYTGYTF
TRBJ1-2 | TRBV4-2 | TRBD1 | NA | TGTGCCAGCAGCCAAGATCTTCCCCACGACAGGGTGAGCAATGGCTACACCTTC | CASSQDLPHDRVSNGYTF
TRBJ2-7 | TRBV21-1 | NA | NA | TGTGCCAGCATCCCCCGGGACGGAGGGTCCTACGAGCAGTACTTC | CASIPRDGGSYEQYF
TRBJ2-7 | TRBV30 | NA | NA | TGTGCTCAAATGGACGGACTCTCCTACGAGCAGTACTTC | CAQMDGLSYEQYF
TRBJ1-4 | TRBV6-5 | NA | NA | TGTGCCAGCAAGGAGGGTGCTAATGAAAAACTGTTTTTT | CASKEGANEKLFF
TRBJ2-1 | TRBV9 | NA | NA | TGTGCCAGCAGCGGGCGAGGTAGTGGCGATGAGCAGTTCTTC | CASSGRGSGDEQFF
TRBJ2-2 | TRBV6-2/TRBV6-3 | TRBD2 | once | TGTGCCAGCACCCCCCGGGGGGTTCTACGGGGGAGAAAGACCGGGGAGCTGTTTTTT | CASTPRGVLRGRKTGELFF
TRBJ1-2 | TRBV7-2 | TRBD1 | NA | TGTGCCAGCAGCGCGGACAGGGGCCAGGGGGGCTACACCTTC | CASSADRGQGGYTF
TRBJ1-5 | TRBV18 | NA | NA | TGTGCCAGCTCACCACTGGGGGGGGGTTTAGAACCCCAGCATTTT | CASSPLGGGLEPQHF
TRBJ1-2 | TRBV13 | NA | NA | TGTGCCAGCAGCTTAGAAGGGGTGTATGGCTACACCTTC | CASSLEGVYGYTF
TRBJ1-5 | TRBV12-3/TRBV12-4 | NA | NA | TGTGCCAGCAGTTTAAGCCCTCAGCCCCAGCATTTT | CASSLSPQPQHF
TRBJ1-2 | TRBV6-4 | NA | once | TGTGCCAGCAGTGCGAGGCAGGGTAGAAACTATGGCTACACCTTC | CASSARQGRNYGYTF
TRBJ2-7 | TRBV20-1 | TRBD1 | NA | TGCAGTGCTAGTGGAACCGGGACAGTCTACGAGCAGTACTTC | CSASGTGTVYEQYF
TRBJ2-1 | TRBV7-6 | TRBD2 | NA | TGTGCCAGCAGCTTAGAAGCGACTAGCGGGGATGAGCAGTTCTTC | CASSLEATSGDEQFF
TRBJ1-2 | TRBV3-1/TRBV3-2 | TRBD1 | NA | TGTGCCAGCAGCCAAGATTCGGCAGGGGGGAACGGCTACACCTTC | CASSQDSAGGNGYTF
TRBJ2-4 | TRBV6-5 | NA | NA | TGTGCCAGCAGTTATGGGGGGTTGTCTGGAAACATTCAGTACTTC | CASSYGGLSGNIQYF
TRBJ2-1 | TRBV4-1 | NA | NA | TGCGCCAGCAGCCAAGACAACAATGAGCAGTTCTTC | CASSQDNNEQFF
TRBJ2-1 | TRBV14 | TRBD1 | NA | TGTGCCAGCAGCCAGGGCAAGGGGACAGGGATATTATACAATGAGCAGTTCTTC | CASSQGKGTGILYNEQFF
TRBJ1-4 | TRBV5-1 | NA | NA | TGCGCCAGCAGCTTGGGCGCCACAACTAATGAAAAACTGTTTTTT | CASSLGATTNEKLFF
TRBJ1-2 | TRBV6-5 | NA | NA | TGTGCCAGCAGGCTCGCGGGGGTGACTAACTATGGCTACACCTTC | CASRLAGVTNYGYTF
TRBJ1-2 | TRBV5-1 | NA | NA | TGCGCCAGCAGCTTGGGGCAAAACTATGGCTACACCTTC | CASSLGQNYGYTF
TRBJ2-7 | TRBV4-2 | NA | few | TGTGCCAGCAGCCAAGCTCCGAGCTCCTACGAGCAGTACTTC | CASSQAPSSYEQYF
TRBJ1-5 | TRBV11-3 | NA | NA | TGTGCCAGCAGCAGAAGCGGTGGGTCGGCGCCCCAGCATTTT | CASSRSGGSAPQHF
TRBJ2-7 | TRBV7-2 | NA | NA | TGTGCCAGCAGCTTAGGGGCGGGACTGGCTTCTGAGCAGTACTTC | CASSLGAGLASEQYF
TRBJ2-7 | TRBV12-3/TRBV12-4 | NA | NA | TGTGCCAGCAGTTTACGCGGCGAGCAGTACTTC | CASSLRGEQYF
TRBJ1-2 | TRBV2 | TRBD1 | NA | TGTGCCACCGGGACAGGGCTCTATATAAACACCTTC | CATGTGLYINTF